Listed here are 24 T cell receptor beta chains from one sample, sequenced in a study of patients and donors after allogeneic stem cell transplantation. MiXCR was run by TCRdb on the RT-PCR reads, yielding one entry per CDR3 protein. The repertoire holds about 960,000 distinct CDR3 sequences, with roughly 18% as singletons. Material for sequencing was blood, either unsorted or a sorted T cell fraction (not recorded which). The receptors derive from a human donor who was either an allogeneic HSCT recipient or a stem cell or donor lymphocyte infusion donor (not recorded which). It is not recorded whose cells these are; they may come from a transplant donor.

This clonotype was found a few times. This rearrangement joins TRBV11-2 to TRBJ2-7; D is possibly TRBD1 (5 bases). Trimming pared 8 bases from V and 0 bases from J, leaving 14 bases between. CDR1 is SGHAT, CDR2 FQNNGV, per germline. This CDR3 is 14 amino acids long. CDR3 in DNA: TGTGCCAGCGCCCTTGGGGCTGCCTCCTACGAGCAGTACTTC. This sequence encodes CASALGAASYEQYF.

V usage is TRBV7-9 and J usage is TRBJ2-5; D perhaps matches TRBD2 (6 bases). V lost 4 bases to trimming and J lost 0 bases, with 18 bases between them. There are 17 residues in the CDR3. CDR1 and CDR2 (germline): SEHNR, FQNEAQ (reference sequence). This CDR3 is CASSSFPGLLDQETQYF. CDR3 nucleotides: TGTGCCAGCAGCTCATTCCCGGGACTGCTCGACCAAGAGACCCAGTACTTC.

This clonotype was detected a few times. The chain links TRBV20-1 to TRBJ2-5; 8 positions agree with TRBD2. With 5 bases clipped from V and 4 bases from J, the junction kept 9 bases outside the gene matches. Per germline, CDR1 DFQATT and CDR2 SNEGSKA (reference sequence). This CDR3 is built from 14 residues. CDR3 bases: TGCAGTGCTGCCGTTTCGGGGGGGCCAGAGACCCAGTACTTC. Residues: CSAAVSGGPETQYF.

This clonotype was found a few times. The V and J genes are TRBV9 and TRBJ2-1; no reliable D call. V was cut by 2 bases and J by 10 bases, with 10 bases left in between. This CDR3 has 12 residues. Per the germline V gene, CDR1 is SGDLS and CDR2 is YYNGEE. This CDR3 reads CASSVDGGEQFF. In nucleotides, the CDR3 is TGTGCCAGCAGCGTCGACGGCGGCGAGCAGTTCTTC.

Here the CDR3 reads CASHRTSEGSMETQYF. CDR3 nucleotides: TGTGCCAGTCACCGGACTAGCGAAGGATCTATGGAGACCCAGTACTTC. The V gene is TRBV2, the J gene TRBJ2-5; 9 bases fit TRBD2. Germline V CDR1 and CDR2: SNHLY, FYNNEI. V was clipped by 9 bases and J by 5 bases; unmatched bases: 16. CDR3 length equals 16 residues.

This clonotype has just a few counts. The chain uses TRBV20-1 and TRBJ1-2; D ambiguous. Trimming cost V 4 bases and J 1 base, with 10 bases left between them. The CDR3 extends over 13 amino acids. Germline V gene lookup returns CDR1 DFQATT and CDR2 SNEGSKA (reference sequence). This chain's CDR3 is CSATESSNYGYTF. CDR3 coding DNA: TGCAGTGCTACAGAGTCAAGTAACTATGGCTACACCTTC.

This clonotype was observed a few times. The chain carries TRBV2 and TRBJ2-2; D might be TRBD2 (6 bases). The CDR3 consists of 15 residues. Trimming pared 7 bases from V and 2 bases from J, leaving 14 bases between. Germline V gene lookup returns CDR1 SNHLY and CDR2 FYNNEI. For the CDR3, the DNA is TGTGCCAGCATGGATAGCGGAAAAAACACCGGGGAGCTGTTTTTT. Residues: CASMDSGKNTGELFF.

J is TRBJ1-4 and V is TRBV7-8, with TRBD1 identical over 9 bases. Unmatched junction bases numbered 8, after V lost 5 bases and J lost 7 bases. This CDR3 has 15 residues. Germline V lookup: CDR1 SGHVS, CDR2 FQNEAQ. Here the CDR3 DNA reads TGTGCCAGCAGCCCGCCGAGGACAGGGGCTGAAAAACTGTTTTTT. Encoded protein: CASSPPRTGAEKLFF.

This sequence joins TRBV6-1 and TRBJ2-7; 9 positions agree with TRBD2. The CDR3 contains 14 residues. V lost 5 bases and J lost 3; bases outside the gene matches: 5. Germline V gene data show CDR1 as MNHNS and CDR2 as SASEGT. The CDR3 reads CASSPTSGDYEQYF. The CDR3 bases are TGTGCCAGCAGTCCGACTAGCGGAGACTACGAGCAGTACTTC.

The chain couples TRBV7-9 to TRBJ1-1, with D possibly matching TRBD1 (6 bases). V lost 0 bases and J 5 bases, leaving 16 bases between the germline ends. Germline V gives CDR1 SEHNR, CDR2 FQNEAQ (reference sequence). The CDR3 is made up of 16 amino acids. The chain's CDR3 is CASSLALGAKGTEAFF. The CDR3 DNA reads TGTGCCAGCAGCTTAGCGCTGGGGGCAAAAGGTACTGAAGCTTTCTTT.

The chain uses TRBV7-2 and TRBJ2-7; D is uncertain. CDR3 size: 13 residues. The ends were cut back, 0 bases at V and 6 bases at J, with 9 bases in the middle. Germline assignment: CDR1 SGHTA and CDR2 FQGNSA. CDR3 region: CASSLAAEAEQYF. In DNA form, the CDR3 reads TGTGCCAGCAGCTTAGCTGCCGAGGCCGAGCAGTACTTC. The whole variable domain, remainder taken from reference TRBV7-2 and TRBJ2-7, is GAGVSQSPSNKVTEKGKDVELRCDPISGHTALYWYRQSLGQGLEFLIYFQGNSAPDKSGLPSDRFSAERTGGSVSTLTIQRTQQEDSAVYLCASSLAAEAEQYFGPGTRLTVT.

A few counts support this clonotype. V gene TRBV9 combines with J gene TRBJ2-7; D is unclear. From germline, CDR1 is SGDLS and CDR2 YYNGEE. The germline V and J ends were trimmed by 3 bases and 6 bases, with 13 bases remaining between them. CDR3 length: 13 residues. CDR3 region: CASSGGLWGEQYF. The CDR3 DNA is TGTGCCAGCAGCGGGGGTTTGTGGGGCGAGCAGTACTTC.

This clonotype has just a few counts. This rearrangement joins TRBV6-1 to TRBJ1-6; 7 positions agree with TRBD1. V was clipped by 7 bases and J by 7 bases; unmatched bases: 7. CDR1 and CDR2 from the germline V gene are MNHNS and SASEGT. The CDR3 has 14 residues. The CDR3 protein is CASKDRLGNSPLHF. In DNA form, the CDR3 reads TGTGCCAGCAAGGACAGGTTGGGAAATTCACCCCTCCACTTT.

This clonotype was observed a few times. This sequence joins TRBV12-3 or TRBV12-4 and TRBJ2-3, with 12 bases fitting TRBD1. Trimming removed 6 bases from V and 5 bases from J; junction bases left unmatched: 3. The CDR3 contains 14 residues. In DNA form, the CDR3 reads TGTGCCAGCAGGGGACAGGGGGCCGGAGATACGCAGTATTTT. The encoded protein is CASRGQGAGDTQYF.

In this sample, this clonotype turned up a few times. This rearrangement joins TRBV20-1 to TRBJ2-3; 8 nucleotides line up with TRBD1. J gave up 5 bases and V 2 bases, and 0 bases lay outside the gene matches. The CDR3 is made up of 12 amino acids. Germline V gene sequence: CDR1 DFQATT, CDR2 SNEGSKA (reference sequence). CDR3 coding DNA: TGCAGTGCTAGAACAGGGGGAGATACGCAGTATTTT. Its translation is CSARTGGDTQYF.

Many counts were recorded for this clonotype. The chain's CDR3 is CASSVAPYNEQFF. CDR3 DNA sequence: TGTGCCAGCAGCGTAGCTCCGTACAATGAGCAGTTCTTC. The chain combines TRBV9 with TRBJ2-1, with D unresolved. Trimming took off 0 bases at V and 4 bases at J, with 5 bases between the two ends. Germline CDR1 reads SGDLS; CDR2 reads YYNGEE. The length of the CDR3 is 13 residues.

This clonotype occurred a few times. The genes are TRBV5-1 and TRBJ1-2; 8 bases are shared with TRBD1. J gave up 4 bases and V 6 bases, and 8 bases lay outside the gene matches. Germline values: CDR1 SGHRS, CDR2 YFSETQ. This CDR3 has 14 amino acids. CDR3 sequence reads: CASNPRTGPYGYTF. As DNA, the CDR3 is TGCGCCAGCAACCCGCGGACAGGGCCCTATGGCTACACCTTC.

This clonotype turned up a few times. The chain is built from TRBV18 and TRBJ2-7; D is perhaps TRBD2 (6 bases). Germline-derived CDR1 and CDR2 are KGHSH and LQKENI. The ends were cut back, 6 bases at V and 7 bases at J, with 19 bases in the middle. The CDR3 has 14 residues. CDR3 nucleotides: TGTGCCAGCTCTCGGGCGGGACTTGGATCGGAGCAGTACTTC. Protein product: CASSRAGLGSEQYF.

The V and J genes are TRBV9 and TRBJ1-6; no clear D. Germline V CDR1 and CDR2: SGDLS, YYNGEE. Trimming removed 1 base at V and 7 bases at J, with 12 bases between. CDR3 length: 15 amino acids. Here the CDR3 DNA reads TGTGCCAGCAGCGTATCGGGTCTAGGGAATTCACCCCTCCACTTT. Encoded protein: CASSVSGLGNSPLHF.

This clonotype was counted between two and nine times. V usage is TRBV19 and J usage is TRBJ2-2, with 16 bases matching TRBD2. The ends lost 3 bases at V and 6 bases at J; junction bases unmatched: 4. The CDR3 has 17 amino acids. The germline gives CDR1 LNHDA, CDR2 SQIVND (reference sequence). The CDR3 DNA reads as TGTGCCAGTAGTATGGGGACTAGCGGGAGGGCCCCCGGGGAGCTGTTTTTT. Amino acid sequence: CASSMGTSGRAPGELFF.

This clonotype has a handful of counts. The chain employs TRBV7-9 and TRBJ1-1, with D unclear. This CDR3 is 15 amino acids long. Per the germline V gene, CDR1 is SEHNR and CDR2 is FQNEAQ (reference sequence). V shed 4 bases and J shed 11 bases, with 23 bases lying between them. The CDR3, as DNA: TGTGCCAGCAGCTCAGATATCGCGGACGTTTTAAAGGCTTTCTTT. This encodes CASSSDIADVLKAFF.

The chain joins TRBV12-3 or TRBV12-4 to TRBJ2-7; the D gene is possibly TRBD1 (6 bases). The CDR3 has 12 residues. The germline V and J ends were trimmed by 6 bases and 6 bases, with 12 bases remaining between them. This chain's CDR3 is CASSLDRIEQYF. Written as DNA, the CDR3 is TGTGCCAGCAGCCTGGACAGAATCGAGCAGTACTTC.

This chain joins TRBV20-1 and TRBJ2-2, with D possibly called TRBD1 or TRBD2 (5 bases each). V lost 7 bases and J 1 base, leaving 19 bases between the germline ends. The CDR3 loop spans 16 amino acids. Per germline, CDR1 DFQATT and CDR2 SNEGSKA (reference sequence). The CDR3 loop is CSVRGKTVKNTGELFF. The CDR3 nucleotides read TGCAGTGTAAGAGGGAAGACAGTAAAGAACACCGGGGAGCTGTTTTTT.

This clonotype occurred many times. The chain recombines TRBV12-3 or TRBV12-4 with TRBJ2-7, with 7 bases aligning to TRBD1. V lost 3 bases and J lost 5; bases outside the gene matches: 10. This CDR3 region has 15 residues. CDR3 nucleotide sequence: TGTGCCAGCAGTTTGACAGGGCTGCCTCCAGACGAGCAGTACTTC. It is translated as CASSLTGLPPDEQYF.